This T cell receptor beta chain was sequenced during a study of regulatory T cells in long-lasting Graves disease. The study's findings and limits: Public clonotype sharing was higher in persistent than newly diagnosed patients.

CDR1 and CDR2 from the germline V gene are LGHDT and YNNKEL (reference sequence). This CDR3 region has 16 residues. The V and J ends lost 0 bases and 1 base, in that order; junction bases with no gene match: 4. In the case of this clonotype: The target antigen is unknown.

Through Arm-PCR of CDR3 regions and iRepertoire HTBI primers, TCR beta libraries were built. TCRdb ran MiXCR on the multiplex PCR reads and lists one entry per CDR3 protein. The repertoire holds around 450,000 distinct CDR3 sequences, with roughly 15% as singletons. Indicated time point: newly diagnosed GD, antithyroid drugs for less than 3 months. PBMC RNA served as the TCR library source. These records were also assigned to another study, of T cells in Graves' hyperthyroidism and ophthalmopathy.

The source was peripheral blood mononuclear cells (PBMCs), collected at new diagnosis, from a patient treated with antithyroid drugs. The TCR comes from a middle-aged man with Graves disease. The chain recombines TRBV3-1 with TRBJ2-3; TRBD1 matches 7 bases. The CDR3 DNA is TGTGCCAGCAGCCAAGATCGGGACAGACGCACAGATACGCAGTATTTT. Protein: CASSQDRDRRTDTQYF.